This T cell receptor (beta chain) is drawn from a study of control samples from healthy donors and cancer patients (TCRdb year 2020). The germline V gene sets CDR1 to SGHRS and CDR2 to YFSETQ. V is cut back by 0 bases and J by 2 bases, with 3 bases in the junction unmatched. The CDR3 numbers 15 residues from cysteine through phenylalanine. The read is trimmed to its CDR3 DNA, 45 bases read in frame from base 1. Library method: the immunoSEQ multiplex PCR assay. TCRdb limited this immuneACCESS table to in-frame rearrangements with V and J called. A share of clones is missing; checked studies link under half to unresolved V genes, and the rest is unexplained. Recorded for this sample are 130,000 or so clones; around 92% of them occurred a single time. The ten largest clones add up to 6.5% to 9.5% of the sample. Note on this clone: This clone's antigen is unknown. No per-base quality is available; no much larger clone lies one base away.

The receptor chain draws on TRBV5-1 and TRBJ2-3; 7 junctional bases match TRBD1. This receptor was identified in a man aged 50-59 years with head and neck cancer. Material for sequencing was PBMCs. The DNA is TGCGCCAGCAGCTTGGGGGACAGCTTCACAGATACGCAGTATTTT. Its coded protein is CASSLGDSFTDTQYF.